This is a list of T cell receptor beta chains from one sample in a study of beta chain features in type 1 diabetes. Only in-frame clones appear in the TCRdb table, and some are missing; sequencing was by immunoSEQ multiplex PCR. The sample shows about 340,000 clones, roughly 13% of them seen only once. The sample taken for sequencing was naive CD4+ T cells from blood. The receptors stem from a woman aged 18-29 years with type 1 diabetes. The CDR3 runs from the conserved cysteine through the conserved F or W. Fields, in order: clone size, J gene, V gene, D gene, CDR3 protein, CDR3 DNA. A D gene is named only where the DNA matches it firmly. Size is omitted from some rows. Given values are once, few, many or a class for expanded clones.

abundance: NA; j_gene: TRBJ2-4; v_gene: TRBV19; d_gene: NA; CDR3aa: CATHSGGSTKNIQYF; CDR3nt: TGTGCAACCCACAGTGGGGGCTCGACCAAAAACATTCAGTACTTC
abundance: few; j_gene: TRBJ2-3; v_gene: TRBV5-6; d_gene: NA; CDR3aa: CASSGLPFTDTQYF; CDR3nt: TGTGCCAGCAGTGGACTACCTTTCACAGATACGCAGTATTTT
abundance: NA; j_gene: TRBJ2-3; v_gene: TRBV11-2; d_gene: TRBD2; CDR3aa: CASSLNSGSTFTDTQYF; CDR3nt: TGTGCCAGCAGCTTAAATAGCGGGAGTACGTTCACAGATACGCAGTATTTT
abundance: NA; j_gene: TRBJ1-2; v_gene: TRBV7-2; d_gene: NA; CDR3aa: CASSAAGVPNYGYTF; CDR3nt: TGTGCCAGCAGCGCCGCCGGGGTGCCCAACTATGGCTACACCTTC
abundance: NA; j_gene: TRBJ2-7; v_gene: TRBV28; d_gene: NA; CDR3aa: CASSFPGDLYEQYF; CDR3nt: TGTGCCAGCAGTTTTCCGGGAGACCTCTACGAGCAGTACTTC
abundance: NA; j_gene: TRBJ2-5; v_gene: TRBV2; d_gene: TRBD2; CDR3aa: CARGTSGKETQYF; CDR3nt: TGTGCCAGAGGGACTAGCGGGAAGGAGACCCAGTACTTC
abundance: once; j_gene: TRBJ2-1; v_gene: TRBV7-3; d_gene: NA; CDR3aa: CASSRTATDVNEQFF; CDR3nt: TGTGCCAGCAGCCGGACAGCTACAGACGTCAATGAGCAGTTCTTC
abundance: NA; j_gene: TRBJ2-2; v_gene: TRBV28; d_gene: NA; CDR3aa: CASSSYRGELFF; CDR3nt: TGTGCCAGCAGTTCCTACAGGGGGGAGCTGTTTTTT
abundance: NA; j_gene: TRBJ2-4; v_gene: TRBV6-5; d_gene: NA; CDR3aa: CASSYRQGGGKNIQYF; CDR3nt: TGTGCCAGCAGTTACAGACAGGGAGGAGGTAAAAACATTCAGTACTTC
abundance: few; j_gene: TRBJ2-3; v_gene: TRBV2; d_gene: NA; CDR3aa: CASSEGATSTDTQYF; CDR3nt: TGTGCCAGCAGTGAGGGCGCCACTAGCACAGATACGCAGTATTTT
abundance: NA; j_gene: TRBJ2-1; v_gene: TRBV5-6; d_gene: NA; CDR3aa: CASTLASEEQFF; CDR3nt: TGTGCCAGCACCCTCGCGTCGGAGGAGCAGTTCTTC
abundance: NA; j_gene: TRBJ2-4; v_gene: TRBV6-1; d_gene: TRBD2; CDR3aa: CASSLAGAAKNIQYF; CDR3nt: TGTGCCAGCAGTCTAGCGGGAGCCGCCAAAAACATTCAGTACTTC
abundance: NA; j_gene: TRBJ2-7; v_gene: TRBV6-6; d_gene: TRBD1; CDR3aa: CASSYRDSSSYEQYF; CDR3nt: TGTGCCAGCAGTTACAGGGACAGCAGCTCCTACGAGCAGTACTTC
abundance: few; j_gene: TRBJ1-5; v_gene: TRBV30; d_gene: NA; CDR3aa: CAWKNRDPNQPQHF; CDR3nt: TGTGCCTGGAAAAACAGGGACCCCAATCAGCCCCAGCATTTT
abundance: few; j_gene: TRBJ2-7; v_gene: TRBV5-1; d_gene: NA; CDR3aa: CASSYRDLELDEQYF; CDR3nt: TGCGCCAGCAGTTACCGGGACTTGGAGCTTGACGAGCAGTACTTC
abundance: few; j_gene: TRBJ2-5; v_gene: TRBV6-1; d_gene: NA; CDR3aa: CASSGGGAGETQYF; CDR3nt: TGTGCCAGCAGTGGTGGGGGGGCGGGGGAGACCCAGTACTTC
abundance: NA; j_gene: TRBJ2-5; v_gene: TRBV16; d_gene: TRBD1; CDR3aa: CASSRLGQGPEETQYF; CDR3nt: TGTGCCAGCAGCCGACTGGGACAGGGCCCTGAGGAGACCCAGTACTTC
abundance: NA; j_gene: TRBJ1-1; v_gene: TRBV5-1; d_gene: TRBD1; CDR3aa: CASSLGTGMANTEAFF; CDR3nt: TGCGCCAGCAGCTTGGGGACAGGGATGGCAAACACTGAAGCTTTCTTT
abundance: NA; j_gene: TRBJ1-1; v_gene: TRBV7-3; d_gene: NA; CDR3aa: CASSLNRNTEAFF; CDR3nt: TGTGCCAGCAGCTTAAACAGGAACACTGAAGCTTTCTTT
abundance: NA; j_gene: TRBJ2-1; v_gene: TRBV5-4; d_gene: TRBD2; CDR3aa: CASSAGLAGSSVDYNEQFF; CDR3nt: TGTGCCAGCAGCGCCGGACTAGCGGGAAGTAGTGTGGACTACAATGAGCAGTTCTTC
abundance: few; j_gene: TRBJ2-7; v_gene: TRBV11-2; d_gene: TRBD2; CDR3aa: CASSLTPGLGTSYEQYF; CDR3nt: TGTGCCAGCAGCCTTACACCGGGACTAGGAACTTCCTACGAGCAGTACTTC
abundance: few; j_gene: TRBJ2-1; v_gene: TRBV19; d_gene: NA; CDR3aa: CASSGLYSYNEQFF; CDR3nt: TGTGCCAGTAGTGGACTCTACTCCTACAATGAGCAGTTCTTC
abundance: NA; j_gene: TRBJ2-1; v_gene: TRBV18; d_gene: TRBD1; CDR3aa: CASSPSEGAEQFF; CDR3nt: TGTGCCAGCTCACCATCAGAGGGGGCTGAGCAGTTCTTC
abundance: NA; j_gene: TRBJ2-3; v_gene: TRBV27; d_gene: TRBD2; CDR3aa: CASRWGGDTQYF; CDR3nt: TGTGCCAGCAGATGGGGGGGAGATACGCAGTATTTT
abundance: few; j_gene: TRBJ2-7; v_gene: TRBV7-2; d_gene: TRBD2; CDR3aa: CASSLGLYVYPYEQYF; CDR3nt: TGTGCCAGCAGCCTGGGACTATACGTTTACCCCTACGAGCAGTACTTC
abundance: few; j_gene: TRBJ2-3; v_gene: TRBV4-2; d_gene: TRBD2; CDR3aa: CASSQGLAGGGRADTQYF; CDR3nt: TGTGCCAGCAGCCAAGGGCTAGCGGGAGGAGGGCGGGCAGATACGCAGTATTTT
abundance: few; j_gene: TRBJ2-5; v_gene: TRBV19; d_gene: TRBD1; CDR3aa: CASSFSTGLWETQYF; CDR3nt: TGTGCCAGTAGTTTTTCGACAGGGCTGTGGGAGACCCAGTACTTC
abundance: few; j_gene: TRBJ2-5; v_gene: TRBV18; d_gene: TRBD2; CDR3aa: CASSPNGGLAQAETQYF; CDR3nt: TGTGCCAGCTCACCAAACGGTGGACTAGCTCAGGCAGAGACCCAGTACTTC
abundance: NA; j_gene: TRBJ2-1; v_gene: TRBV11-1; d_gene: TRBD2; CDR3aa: CASSQTSGNYNEQFF; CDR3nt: TGTGCCAGCAGCCAAACTAGCGGGAATTACAATGAGCAGTTCTTC
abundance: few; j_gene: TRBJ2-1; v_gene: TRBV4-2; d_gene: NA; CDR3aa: CASSQVGQSSYNEQFF; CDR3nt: TGTGCCAGCAGCCAAGTCGGACAGAGCTCCTACAATGAGCAGTTCTTC
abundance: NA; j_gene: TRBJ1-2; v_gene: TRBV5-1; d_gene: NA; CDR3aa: CASSKGENYGYTF; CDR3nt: TGCGCCAGCAGCAAAGGAGAGAACTATGGCTACACCTTC
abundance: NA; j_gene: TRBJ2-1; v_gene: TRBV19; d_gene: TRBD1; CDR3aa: CASQRQGFLANNEQFF; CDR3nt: TGTGCCAGTCAAAGACAGGGATTCCTTGCAAACAATGAGCAGTTCTTC
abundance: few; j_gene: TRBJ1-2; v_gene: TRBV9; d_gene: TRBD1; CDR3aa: CASSVATGVGYGYTF; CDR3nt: TGTGCCAGCAGCGTAGCTACAGGGGTAGGCTATGGCTACACCTTC
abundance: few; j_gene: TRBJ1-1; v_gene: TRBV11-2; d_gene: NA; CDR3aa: CASRKAGLNTEAFF; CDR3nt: TGTGCCAGCAGGAAGGCAGGCCTGAACACTGAAGCTTTCTTT
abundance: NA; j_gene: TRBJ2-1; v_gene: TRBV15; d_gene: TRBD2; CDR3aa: CATSRDDTGLAGPWRLYNEQFF; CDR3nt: TGTGCCACCAGCAGAGATGACACGGGACTAGCGGGACCCTGGAGATTATACAATGAGCAGTTCTTC
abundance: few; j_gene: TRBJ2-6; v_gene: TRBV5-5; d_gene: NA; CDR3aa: CASSSLSSGANVLTF; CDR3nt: TGTGCCAGCAGCTCGCTATCCTCTGGGGCCAACGTCCTGACTTTC
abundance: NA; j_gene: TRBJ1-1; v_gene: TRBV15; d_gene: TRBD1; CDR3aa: CATSGGQGSGGTEAFF; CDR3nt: TGTGCCACCAGCGGGGGACAGGGTTCAGGTGGGACTGAAGCTTTCTTT
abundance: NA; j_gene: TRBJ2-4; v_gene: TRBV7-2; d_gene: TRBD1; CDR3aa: CASSAQGNIQYF; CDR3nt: TGTGCCAGCAGCGCACAGGGGAACATTCAGTACTTC
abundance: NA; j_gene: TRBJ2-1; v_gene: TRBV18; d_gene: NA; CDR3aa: CASSLRQSSSYNEQFF; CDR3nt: TGTGCCAGCTCACTTAGACAGTCTAGCTCCTACAATGAGCAGTTCTTC
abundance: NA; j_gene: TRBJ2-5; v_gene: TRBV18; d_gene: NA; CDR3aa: CASSPSTSRETQYF; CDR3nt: TGTGCCAGCTCACCCTCGACTAGTCGGGAGACCCAGTACTTC
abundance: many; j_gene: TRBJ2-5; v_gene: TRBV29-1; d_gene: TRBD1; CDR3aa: CSVDLGQGETQYF; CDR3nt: TGCAGCGTTGATCTTGGACAGGGAGAGACCCAGTACTTC
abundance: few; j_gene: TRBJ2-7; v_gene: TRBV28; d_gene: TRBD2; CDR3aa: CASSFGGTSDYEQYF; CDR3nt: TGTGCCAGCAGTTTTGGCGGGACTAGCGACTACGAGCAGTACTTC
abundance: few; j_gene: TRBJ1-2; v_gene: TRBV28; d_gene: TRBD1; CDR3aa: CASSYPGQGGGYTF; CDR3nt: TGTGCCAGCAGTTATCCGGGACAGGGTGGCGGCTACACCTTC
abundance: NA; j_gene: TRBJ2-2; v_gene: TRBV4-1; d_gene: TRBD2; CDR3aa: CASSQPTSVTGELFF; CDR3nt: TGCGCCAGCAGCCAACCGACTAGCGTCACCGGGGAGCTGTTTTTT
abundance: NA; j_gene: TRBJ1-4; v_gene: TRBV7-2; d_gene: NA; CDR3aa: CASSLGAGNEKLFF; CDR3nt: TGTGCCAGCAGCTTGGGGGCAGGGAATGAAAAACTGTTTTTT
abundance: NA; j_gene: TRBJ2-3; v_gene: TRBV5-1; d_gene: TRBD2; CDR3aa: CASSLASGTTDTQYF; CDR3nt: TGCGCCAGCAGCTTGGCTAGCGGAACCACAGATACGCAGTATTTT
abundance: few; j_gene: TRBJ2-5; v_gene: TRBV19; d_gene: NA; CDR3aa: CARPPTAQETQYF; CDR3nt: TGTGCCAGACCCCCTACAGCTCAAGAGACCCAGTACTTC
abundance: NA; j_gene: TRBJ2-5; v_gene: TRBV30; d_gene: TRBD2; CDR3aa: CAWSGRGGETQYF; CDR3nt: TGTGCCTGGAGTGGGCGGGGGGGAGAGACCCAGTACTTC